This T cell receptor beta chain was found in a study of T-cell reconstitution after alpha-beta-depleted transplantation in children. Preparation of the TCRbeta library involved a method that used unique molecular identifiers. A single record per CDR3 protein comes from TCRdb applying MiXCR to the PCR reads. The table has almost 500,000 distinct CDR3 sequences, about an eighth seen once. Trimming removed 8 bases at V and 7 bases at J, with 18 bases between. Looked up from germline, CDR1 is SNHLY and CDR2 is FYNNEI. The CDR3 spans 13 residues. The chain joins TRBV2 to TRBJ2-7, with D maybe TRBD1 (5 bases). This clonotype originated in a human donor who donated a stem cell graft to a child with combined immunodeficiency. Sample: PBMCs from the stem cell graft donor, taken from the stem cell graft. The CDR3 nucleotides read TGTGCCAGCGGGGAAGGGGATCGTGGGGAGCAGTACTTC. The encoded protein is CASGEGDRGEQYF. Full variable domain (outside the CDR3, taken from reference TRBV2 and TRBJ2-7): EPEVTQTPSHQVTQMGQEVILRCVPISNHLYFYWYRQILGQKVEFLVSFYNNEISEKSEIFDDQFSVERPDGSNFTLKIRSTKLEDSAMYFCASGEGDRGEQYFGPGTRLTVT.